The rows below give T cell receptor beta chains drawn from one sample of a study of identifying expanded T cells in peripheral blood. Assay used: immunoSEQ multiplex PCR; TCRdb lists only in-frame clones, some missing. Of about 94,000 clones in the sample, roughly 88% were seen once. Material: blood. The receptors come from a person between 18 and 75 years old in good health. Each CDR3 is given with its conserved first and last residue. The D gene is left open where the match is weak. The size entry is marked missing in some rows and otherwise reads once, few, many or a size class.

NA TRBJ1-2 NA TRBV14 CASSHGEGYTF TGTGCCAGCAGCCACGGAGAAGGCTACACCTTC
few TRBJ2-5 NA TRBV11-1 CASSFTAGLQETQYF TGTGCCAGCAGCTTTACGGCGGGGCTCCAAGAGACCCAGTACTTC
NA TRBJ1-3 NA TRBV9 CASSVAEGNTIYF TGTGCCAGCAGCGTAGCTGAGGGAAACACCATATATTTT
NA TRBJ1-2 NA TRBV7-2 CASSLTVYGYTF TGTGCCAGCAGCCTGACAGTATATGGCTACACCTTC
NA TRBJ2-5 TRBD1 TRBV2 CASRADRGLETQYF TGTGCCAGCAGGGCAGACAGGGGTTTGGAGACCCAGTACTTC
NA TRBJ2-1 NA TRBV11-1 CASSLASRISYNEQFF TGTGCCAGCAGCTTAGCGAGCAGGATTTCCTACAATGAGCAGTTCTTC
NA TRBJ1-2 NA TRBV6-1 CASSDLGGTSGYGYTF TGTGCCAGCAGTGATTTGGGGGGGACGAGTGGATATGGCTACACCTTC
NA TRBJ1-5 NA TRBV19 CASSPSSVEGYQPQHF TGTGCCAGTAGTCCCTCCTCGGTCGAGGGGTATCAGCCCCAGCATTTT
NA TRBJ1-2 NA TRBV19 CANDRFIVFYNYGYTF TGTGCCAACGACAGGTTTATCGTTTTTTATAACTATGGCTACACCTTC
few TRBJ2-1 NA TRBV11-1 CASSLALEGPNEQFF TGTGCCAGCAGCTTAGCCCTGGAGGGCCCAAATGAGCAGTTCTTC
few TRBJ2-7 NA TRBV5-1 CASSAGQPIHEQYF TGCGCCAGCAGCGCGGGACAGCCTATTCACGAGCAGTACTTC
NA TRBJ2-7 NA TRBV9 CASSVVPGAYYEQYF TGTGCCAGCAGCGTAGTGCCAGGCGCATACTACGAGCAGTACTTC
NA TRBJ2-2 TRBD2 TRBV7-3 CASSRRLAEQNTGELFF TGTGCCAGCAGCCGTAGACTAGCCGAACAGAACACCGGGGAGCTGTTTTTT
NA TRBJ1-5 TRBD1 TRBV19 CASRTTGGSNQPQHF TGTGCCAGTAGGACAACAGGGGGCTCGAATCAGCCCCAGCATTTT
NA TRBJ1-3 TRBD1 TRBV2 CASSGQGGPHSGNTIYF TGTGCCAGCAGTGGACAGGGTGGCCCCCACTCTGGAAACACCATATATTTT
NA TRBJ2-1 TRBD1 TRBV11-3 CASSRPDRGGNEQFF TGTGCCAGCAGCCGACCGGACAGGGGAGGGAATGAGCAGTTCTTC
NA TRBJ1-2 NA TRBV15 CATSRDLGGVSNYGYTF TGTGCCACCAGCAGAGATCTTGGAGGTGTCTCTAACTATGGCTACACCTTC
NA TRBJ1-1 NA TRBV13 CASSTKDPRTEAFF TGTGCCAGCAGCACTAAGGACCCGCGAACTGAAGCTTTCTTT
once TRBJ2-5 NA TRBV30 CAWSSYWETQYF TGTGCCTGGAGTAGTTACTGGGAGACCCAGTACTTC
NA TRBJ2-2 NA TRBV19 CASSIAGTGELFF TGTGCCAGTAGTATTGCCGGAACCGGGGAGCTGTTTTTT
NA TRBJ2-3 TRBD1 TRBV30 CASRDRGKGTDTQYF TGTGCCTCCCGGGACAGGGGTAAGGGCACAGATACGCAGTATTTT
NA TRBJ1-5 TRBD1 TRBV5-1 CASSSGTGGDQPQHF TGCGCCAGCAGCTCCGGGACAGGAGGGGATCAGCCCCAGCATTTT
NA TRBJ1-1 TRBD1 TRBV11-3 CASSRRGQNTEAFF TGTGCCAGCAGCCGCAGGGGGCAGAACACTGAAGCTTTCTTT
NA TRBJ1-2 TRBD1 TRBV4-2 CASSQSDRASGYTF TGTGCCAGCAGCCAGAGTGACAGGGCCTCTGGCTACACCTTC
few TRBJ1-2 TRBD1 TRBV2 CASGQDYGYTF TGTGCCAGCGGACAGGACTATGGCTACACCTTC
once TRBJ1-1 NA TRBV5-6 CASSLGQEYTEAFF TGTGCCAGCAGCTTGGGGCAGGAGTACACTGAAGCTTTCTTT
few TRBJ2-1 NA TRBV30 CAWGGSKREQFF TGTGCCTGGGGTGGCTCGAAGCGTGAGCAGTTCTTC
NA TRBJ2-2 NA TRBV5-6 CASSLEVHSTGELFF TGTGCCAGCAGCTTGGAGGTACACTCCACCGGGGAGCTGTTTTTT
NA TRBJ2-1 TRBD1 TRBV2 CASSEQGGPSEQFF TGTGCCAGCAGTGAACAAGGGGGCCCAAGTGAGCAGTTCTTC